Following are 26 T cell receptor beta chains from one sample sequenced in a study of cytomegalovirus exposure and HLA in healthy donors. In the PCR, 60 Vbeta and 13 Jbeta primers were used. Sequencing used immunoSEQ multiplex PCR; TCRdb keeps in-frame clones, though not all of them. The sample shows about 200,000 clones, approximately 81% of them seen only once. Input material: PBMCs. Receptors originate from a man aged 25-45 years in good health and CMV-seronegative.

In its sample, this clone was seen a few times. This chain joins TRBV6-1 and TRBJ2-7, with TRBD1 identical over 7 bases. The germline gives CDR1 MNHNS, CDR2 SASEGT. The CDR3 sequence is 14 residues long. V trimming: 6 bases; J trimming: 2 bases; junction bases outside the gene matches: 7. The CDR3 region is CASRGTGTAYEQYF. CDR3 coding DNA: TGTGCCAGCAGGGGGACCGGGACAGCCTACGAGCAGTACTTC.

V gene TRBV9 combines with J gene TRBJ2-5, with TRBD1 matching over 10 bases. The junction had 8 bases not matched to a gene; V was cut back by 0 bases and J by 0 bases. Germline V gene sequence: CDR1 SGDLS, CDR2 YYNGEE. This CDR3 contains 18 residues. The CDR3 protein is CASSVATTGGSYQETQYF. CDR3 nucleotide sequence: TGTGCCAGCAGCGTAGCTACGACAGGGGGCTCTTACCAAGAGACCCAGTACTTC.

V gene TRBV7-3 combines with J gene TRBJ1-4; 8 bases match TRBD1. CDR1 SGHTA and CDR2 FQGTGA come from the germline V gene. The length of the CDR3 is 15 residues. J gave up 8 bases and V 5 bases, and 10 bases lay outside the gene matches. CDR3 sequence: CASSPAPGQAEKLFF. DNA for the CDR3: TGTGCCAGCAGCCCAGCTCCGGGACAGGCAGAAAAACTGTTTTTT. Variable domain in full (rest from reference TRBV7-3 and TRBJ1-4): GAGVSQTPSNKVTEKGKYVELRCDPISGHTALYWYRQSLGQGPEFLIYFQGTGAADDSGLPNDRFFAVRPEGSVSTLKIQRTERGDSAVYLCASSPAPGQAEKLFFGSGTQLSVL.

The chain employs TRBV10-3 and TRBJ1-6; 7 nucleotides match TRBD1. Germline trimming cut 5 bases from V and 8 bases from J; bases unmatched to any gene: 3. CDR1 is ENHRY, CDR2 SYGVKD, per germline. The CDR3 loop spans 13 amino acids. The CDR3, as DNA: TGTGCCATCAGTACAGGGGTGGATTCACCCCTCCACTTT. Its translation: CAISTGVDSPLHF.

The chain recombines TRBV19 with TRBJ2-5; 12 positions match TRBD2. The CDR3 runs to 16 residues. The germline V gene has CDR1 LNHDA and CDR2 SQIVND (reference sequence). The V gene end was trimmed by 3 bases and the J gene end by 6 bases; junction bases not matched to a gene: 8. The CDR3 sequence: CASSMASGGALQTQYF. The CDR3 coding sequence is TGTGCCAGTAGTATGGCTAGCGGGGGGGCCTTGCAGACCCAGTACTTC.

The chain has TRBV5-1 and TRBJ2-2; possibly TRBD1 for D (6 bases). Trimming took 3 bases from V and 7 from J, leaving 19 bases between them. This CDR3 comprises 16 residues. Germline CDR1 is SGHRS and CDR2 is YFSETQ. The CDR3 bases are TGCGCCAGCAGCTCAGGCGACTGGGGGCGCGGCGGGGAGCTGTTTTTT. It yields the protein CASSSGDWGRGGELFF.

V gene TRBV28 combines with J gene TRBJ1-3; TRBD1 might be the D (5 bases). The germline V and J ends were trimmed by 5 bases and 0 bases, with 11 bases remaining between them. The CDR3 consists of 15 residues. Germline V gives CDR1 MDHEN, CDR2 SYDVKM. The CDR3 DNA sequence: TGTGCCAGCAGTACCCTCGGGGGCTCTGGAAACACCATATATTTT. Its translation: CASSTLGGSGNTIYF.

The chain couples TRBV9 to TRBJ2-3, with TRBD1 as a possible D gene (6 bases). This CDR3 is 14 amino acids long. CDR1 is SGDLS and CDR2 is YYNGEE in the germline V gene. The ends were cut back, 3 bases at V and 5 bases at J, with 13 bases in the middle. CDR3 DNA: TGTGCCAGCAGCGCCCAGGGGATCGGAGATACGCAGTATTTT. Encoded protein: CASSAQGIGDTQYF. The full variable domain, in which reference TRBV9 and TRBJ2-3 provide the parts outside the CDR3, is DSGVTQTPKHLITATGQRVTLRCSPRSGDLSVYWYQQSLDQGLQFLIQYYNGEERAKGNILERFSAQQFPDLHSELNLSSLELGDSALYFCASSAQGIGDTQYFGPGTRLTVL.

The chain uses TRBV2 and TRBJ2-2, with 11 nucleotides matching TRBD1. There are 15 residues in the CDR3. Germline assignment: CDR1 SNHLY and CDR2 FYNNEI. Germline trimming cut 6 bases from V and 0 bases from J; bases unmatched to any gene: 0. The CDR3 spells CASRGQGANTGELFF. For the CDR3, the DNA is TGTGCCAGCAGGGGACAGGGGGCGAACACCGGGGAGCTGTTTTTT.

The genes are TRBV5-1 and TRBJ1-1; D is ambiguous. V gave up 1 base and J gave up 7 bases, with 14 bases separating them. This CDR3 contains 14 residues. From germline, CDR1 is SGHRS and CDR2 YFSETQ. This CDR3 is CASSLSAGVSEAFF. CDR3 nucleotide sequence: TGCGCCAGCAGCTTGTCGGCGGGTGTGAGTGAAGCTTTCTTT.

The chain employs TRBV27 and TRBJ1-1; 8 bases agree with TRBD1. Germline V lookup: CDR1 MNHEY, CDR2 SMNVEV (reference sequence). Trimming took 6 bases from V and 10 from J; bases not matched to a gene: 10. CDR3 length: 13 residues. The CDR3 region has the DNA TGTGCCAGCAGCCTTCGGACCGACAGGGGAGCTTTCTTT. It encodes CASSLRTDRGAFF.

Details on this clone: One end of the junction is discordant with germline, which a read error may explain. The chain uses TRBV11-2 and TRBJ2-7; TRBD1 matches 9 bases. Germline V CDR1 and CDR2: SGHAT, FQNNGV. The CDR3 contains 12 residues. The CDR3 region is CASSLAGTGRDF. The CDR3 DNA reads as TGTGCCAGCAGCTTAGCCGGGACAGGGCGGGACTTC.

This rearrangement joins TRBV7-2 to TRBJ1-2; D uncertain. The germline V gene encodes CDR1 SGHTA and CDR2 FQGNSA. V was cut by 5 bases and J by 4 bases, with 17 bases left in between. This CDR3 spans 15 amino acids. This CDR3 reads CASSPKDQALYGYTF. The CDR3 DNA follows: TGTGCCAGCAGCCCCAAGGATCAGGCCCTCTATGGCTACACCTTC.

The rearrangement links TRBV12-2 to TRBJ2-3; no check of the table's D call, TRBD1, against the DNA was made. TRBV12-2 is marked as a pseudogene. This CDR3 region has 19 residues. Here the CDR3 DNA reads TGTGCAAGTCGCTTAATCCGGCACAGGGGCGCTGGTTCCGCAGATACGCAGTATTTT. It is translated as CASRLIRHRGAGSADTQYF.

V and J are TRBV4-1 and TRBJ2-5; D uncertain. In germline, CDR1 is MGHRA, CDR2 YSYEKL. The CDR3 is 13 residues long. The germline V and J ends were trimmed by 1 base and 4 bases, with 7 bases remaining between them. For the CDR3, the DNA is TGCGCCAGCAGCCAAGGTATATTAGAGACCCAGTACTTC. It specifies CASSQGILETQYF.

The V call is TRBV18, the J call TRBJ2-5; 10 positions agree with TRBD1. Germline lookup yields CDR1 KGHSH and CDR2 LQKENI. Trimming took 6 bases from V and 2 from J; bases not matched to a gene: 9. This CDR3 spans 16 amino acids. For the CDR3, the DNA is TGTGCCAGCTCTCCAAGACGGGACAGGGGACAAGAGACCCAGTACTTC. Translating it yields CASSPRRDRGQETQYF.

The chain joins TRBV18 to TRBJ1-5; 9 bases are shared with TRBD1. With V trimmed by 8 bases and J by 4 bases, 3 bases remained unmatched. The CDR3 totals 13 residues. In germline, CDR1 is KGHSH, CDR2 LQKENI. As DNA, the CDR3 is TGTGCCAGCACGACAGGGGGGAATCAGCCCCAGCATTTT. Encoded protein: CASTTGGNQPQHF.

This clone was counted between two and nine times. The chain has TRBV7-8 and TRBJ1-1; tentatively, D is TRBD1 (6 bases). The germline V and J ends were trimmed by 5 bases and 8 bases, with 21 bases remaining between them. The CDR3 extends over 15 amino acids. The V gene's germline CDR1 is SGHVS and CDR2 FQNEAQ. The CDR3 loop is CASSTIGGAVVEAFF. The DNA of the CDR3 is TGTGCCAGCAGCACTATAGGGGGAGCCGTGGTCGAAGCTTTCTTT.

The chain employs TRBV7-9 and TRBJ2-1; D not resolved. The V end was cut by 4 bases, the J end by 7 bases, with 8 bases between. Germline V gene lookup returns CDR1 SEHNR and CDR2 FQNEAQ (reference sequence). CDR3 length: 12 residues. DNA for the CDR3: TGTGCCAGCAGCTCGTATATGAATGAGCAGTTCTTC. Translation: CASSSYMNEQFF.

This chain uses TRBV2 with TRBJ2-1; 10 bases fit TRBD2. The CDR3 is made up of 18 amino acids. Trimming removed 2 bases from V and 3 bases from J; junction bases left unmatched: 10. The V gene's germline CDR1 is SNHLY and CDR2 FYNNEI. The CDR3 DNA follows: TGTGCCAGCAGTGAATCGACCCTAGCGGGGGTTTACTACAATGAGCAGTTCTTC. It is translated as CASSESTLAGVYYNEQFF.

The V gene is TRBV5-1, the J gene TRBJ2-1, with 9 bases that match TRBD1. The CDR3 length is 15 residues. V gave up 0 bases and J gave up 8 bases; unmatched junction bases: 6. Germline loops: CDR1 SGHRS, CDR2 YFSETQ. CDR3 nucleotides: TGCGCCAGCAGCTTGGCCGGGACAGGGTTCGATGAGCAGTTCTTC. This encodes CASSLAGTGFDEQFF.

This chain connects TRBV27 to TRBJ1-2, with TRBD1 matching over 8 bases. Germline assignment: CDR1 MNHEY and CDR2 SMNVEV (reference sequence). V shed 5 bases and J 5 bases; nucleotides not matched to a gene: 16. The CDR3 has 17 residues. The CDR3 nucleotides are TGTGCCAGCAGTGCCTCGCAGGGGGCGGGGGAGGGATATGGCTACACCTTC. Translation gives CASSASQGAGEGYGYTF.

V and J are TRBV2 and TRBJ1-1, with 7 bases fitting TRBD1. V trimming: 6 bases; J trimming: 1 base; junction bases outside the gene matches: 17. The CDR3 consists of 18 residues. Germline V lookup: CDR1 SNHLY, CDR2 FYNNEI. This CDR3 is CASSDDRASGSPNTEAFF. The CDR3 nucleotides are TGTGCCAGCAGCGATGACAGGGCCTCGGGATCCCCGAACACTGAAGCTTTCTTT.

The V and J genes are TRBV15 and TRBJ2-5; 10 nucleotides line up with TRBD2. V lost 1 base, J lost 2 bases, and 7 bases stayed unmatched. Germline V gene data show CDR1 as LNHNV and CDR2 as YYDKDF (reference sequence). This CDR3 has 17 residues. The CDR3 reads CATSRAGERGGQETQYF. CDR3 DNA: TGTGCCACCAGCAGAGCGGGAGAGCGGGGGGGGCAAGAGACCCAGTACTTC. Looking up the rest from reference TRBV15 and TRBJ2-5 gives the full variable domain: DAMVIQNPRYQVTQFGKPVTLSCSQTLNHNVMYWYQQKSSQAPKLLFHYYDKDFNNEADTPDNFQSRRPNTSFCFLDIRSPGLGDTAMYLCATSRAGERGGQETQYFGPGTRLLVL.

The chain carries TRBV10-3 and TRBJ2-7; 10 bases are shared with TRBD2. Germline V lookup: CDR1 ENHRY, CDR2 SYGVKD. The CDR3 spans 14 residues. J lost 0 bases, V lost 7 bases, and 3 bases had no gene match. The CDR3, as DNA: TGTGCCATCAAAGCGGGGGGGAGCTCCTACGAGCAGTACTTC. As protein: CAIKAGGSSYEQYF.

This clone appeared a few times. This chain uses TRBV15 with TRBJ2-1, with D tentatively TRBD2 (5 bases). Trimming shortened V by 6 bases and J by 5 bases, and 14 bases separated the two germline ends. Germline CDR1 LNHNV, CDR2 YYDKDF (reference sequence). CDR3 length equals 14 residues. The CDR3 loop reads CATSMRAFNNEQFF. The CDR3 nucleotides read TGTGCCACCAGTATGAGGGCCTTCAACAATGAGCAGTTCTTC.